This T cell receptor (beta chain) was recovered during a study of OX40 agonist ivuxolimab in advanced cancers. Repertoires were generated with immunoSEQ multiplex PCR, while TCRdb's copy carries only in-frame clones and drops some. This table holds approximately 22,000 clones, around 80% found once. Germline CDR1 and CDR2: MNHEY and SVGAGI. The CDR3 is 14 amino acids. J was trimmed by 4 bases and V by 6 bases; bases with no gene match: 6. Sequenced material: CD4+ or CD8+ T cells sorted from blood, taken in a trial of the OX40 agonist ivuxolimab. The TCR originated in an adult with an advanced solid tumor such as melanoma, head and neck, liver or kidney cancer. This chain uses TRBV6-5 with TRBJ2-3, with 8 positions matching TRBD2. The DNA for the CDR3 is TGTGCCAGCAGCCTGGGACTAGTGTCAGATACGCAGTATTTT. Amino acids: CASSLGLVSDTQYF.